What follows are 9 T cell receptor beta chains derived from one specimen sequenced in a study of OX40 agonist ivuxolimab in advanced cancers. Assay used: immunoSEQ multiplex PCR; TCRdb lists only in-frame clones, some missing. The sample lists 25,000 to 35,000 clones, approximately 86% seen once, with around 30% in the top ten. Sequenced material: CD4+ or CD8+ T cells sorted from blood, taken in a trial of the OX40 agonist ivuxolimab. The receptors here all came from an adult with an advanced solid tumor such as melanoma, head and neck, liver or kidney cancer.

V is TRBV18 and J is TRBJ2-7, with D possibly TRBD1 on 6 matching bases. CDR3 size: 14 residues. Trimming cost V 4 bases and J 4 bases, with 14 bases left between them. CDR1 KGHSH and CDR2 LQKENI come from the germline V gene. The CDR3 region is CASSLRQVTYEQYF. CDR3 nucleotides: TGTGCCAGCTCACTCCGACAGGTAACATACGAGCAGTACTTC.

The V call is TRBV5-1, the J call TRBJ2-2; TRBD1 might be the D (6 bases). CDR3 size: 15 residues. Trimming cost V 0 bases and J 3 bases, with 9 bases left between them. Germline-derived CDR1 and CDR2 are SGHRS and YFSETQ. The CDR3 is CASSLAQGYTGELFF. In nucleotides, the CDR3 is TGCGCCAGCAGCTTGGCCCAGGGGTACACCGGGGAGCTGTTTTTT.

The chain has TRBV29-1 and TRBJ2-3; TRBD1 might be the D (6 bases). Looked up from germline, CDR1 is SQVTM and CDR2 is ANQGSEA. Trimming pared 4 bases from V and 0 bases from J, leaving 11 bases between. The CDR3 has 14 residues. CDR3 DNA sequence: TGCAGCGTTGCTGGACAGTATAGCACAGATACGCAGTATTTT. It yields the protein CSVAGQYSTDTQYF.

V is TRBV7-2 and J is TRBJ2-7; 9 nucleotides align to TRBD2. This CDR3 spans 14 amino acids. With V trimmed by 4 bases and J by 2 bases, 3 bases remained unmatched. The germline gives CDR1 SGHTA, CDR2 FQGNSA. In DNA form, the CDR3 reads TGTGCCAGCAGCTCCAGCGGGGGGACCTACGAGCAGTACTTC. This encodes CASSSSGGTYEQYF.

The chain joins TRBV5-6 to TRBJ2-5; 9 positions agree with TRBD1. CDR3 length: 13 amino acids. Germline CDR1 SGHDT, CDR2 YYEEEE. V shed 3 bases and J 3 bases; nucleotides not matched to a gene: 0. CDR3 nucleotides: TGTGCCAGCAGCTGGACAGGGGAAGAGACCCAGTACTTC. Its protein product is CASSWTGEETQYF. The complete variable domain, with remaining parts taken from reference TRBV5-6 and TRBJ2-5, reads DAGVTQSPTHLIKTRGQQVTLRCSPKSGHDTVSWYQQALGQGPQFIFQYYEEEERQRGNFPDRFSGHQFPNYSSELNVNALLLGDSALYLCASSWTGEETQYFGPGTRLLVL.

This sequence joins TRBV29-1 and TRBJ2-5; 9 nucleotides match TRBD1. This CDR3 comprises 13 residues. The V gene end was trimmed by 7 bases and the J gene end by 1 base; junction bases not matched to a gene: 4. Germline assignment: CDR1 SQVTM and CDR2 ANQGSEA. CDR3 coding DNA: TGCAGCGGCGCACAGGGGGCCCAAGAGACCCAGTACTTC. Translation: CSGAQGAQETQYF.

This clone turned up a few times. The chain joins TRBV6-4 to TRBJ2-3; tentatively, D is TRBD1 (7 bases). This CDR3 comprises 17 residues. Germline CDR1 is MRHNA and CDR2 is SNTAGT. V lost 6 bases, J lost 3 bases, and 22 bases lay in between. CDR3 sequence reads: CASSLLAAGGGTDTQYF. In DNA form, the CDR3 reads TGTGCCAGCAGCCTACTAGCTGCAGGGGGAGGTACAGATACGCAGTATTTT.

The CDR3: CASSEGQGPGELFF. The CDR3, as DNA: TGTGCCAGCAGTGAGGGGCAGGGGCCCGGGGAGCTGTTTTTT. This sequence joins TRBV6-4 and TRBJ2-2; weak D call: TRBD1 (6 bases). The V end lost 3 bases, the J end lost 6 bases, and 11 bases lay between the germline ends. Germline V gene lookup returns CDR1 MRHNA and CDR2 SNTAGT. CDR3 length equals 14 residues.

The V call is TRBV19, the J call TRBJ2-1; the match to TRBD2 covers 11 bases. Germline values: CDR1 LNHDA, CDR2 SQIVND (reference sequence). The V gene end was trimmed by 9 bases and the J gene end by 4 bases; junction bases not matched to a gene: 8. The CDR3 loop spans 15 amino acids. The CDR3 sequence is CASGTSGYVYNEQFF. CDR3 coding DNA: TGTGCCAGCGGGACTAGCGGCTACGTATACAATGAGCAGTTCTTC. Variable domain in full (rest from reference TRBV19 and TRBJ2-1): DGGITQSPKYLFRKEGQNVTLSCEQNLNHDAMYWYRQDPGQGLRLIYYSQIVNDFQKGDIAEGYSVSREKKESFPLTVTSAQKNPTAFYLCASGTSGYVYNEQFFGPGTRLTVL.